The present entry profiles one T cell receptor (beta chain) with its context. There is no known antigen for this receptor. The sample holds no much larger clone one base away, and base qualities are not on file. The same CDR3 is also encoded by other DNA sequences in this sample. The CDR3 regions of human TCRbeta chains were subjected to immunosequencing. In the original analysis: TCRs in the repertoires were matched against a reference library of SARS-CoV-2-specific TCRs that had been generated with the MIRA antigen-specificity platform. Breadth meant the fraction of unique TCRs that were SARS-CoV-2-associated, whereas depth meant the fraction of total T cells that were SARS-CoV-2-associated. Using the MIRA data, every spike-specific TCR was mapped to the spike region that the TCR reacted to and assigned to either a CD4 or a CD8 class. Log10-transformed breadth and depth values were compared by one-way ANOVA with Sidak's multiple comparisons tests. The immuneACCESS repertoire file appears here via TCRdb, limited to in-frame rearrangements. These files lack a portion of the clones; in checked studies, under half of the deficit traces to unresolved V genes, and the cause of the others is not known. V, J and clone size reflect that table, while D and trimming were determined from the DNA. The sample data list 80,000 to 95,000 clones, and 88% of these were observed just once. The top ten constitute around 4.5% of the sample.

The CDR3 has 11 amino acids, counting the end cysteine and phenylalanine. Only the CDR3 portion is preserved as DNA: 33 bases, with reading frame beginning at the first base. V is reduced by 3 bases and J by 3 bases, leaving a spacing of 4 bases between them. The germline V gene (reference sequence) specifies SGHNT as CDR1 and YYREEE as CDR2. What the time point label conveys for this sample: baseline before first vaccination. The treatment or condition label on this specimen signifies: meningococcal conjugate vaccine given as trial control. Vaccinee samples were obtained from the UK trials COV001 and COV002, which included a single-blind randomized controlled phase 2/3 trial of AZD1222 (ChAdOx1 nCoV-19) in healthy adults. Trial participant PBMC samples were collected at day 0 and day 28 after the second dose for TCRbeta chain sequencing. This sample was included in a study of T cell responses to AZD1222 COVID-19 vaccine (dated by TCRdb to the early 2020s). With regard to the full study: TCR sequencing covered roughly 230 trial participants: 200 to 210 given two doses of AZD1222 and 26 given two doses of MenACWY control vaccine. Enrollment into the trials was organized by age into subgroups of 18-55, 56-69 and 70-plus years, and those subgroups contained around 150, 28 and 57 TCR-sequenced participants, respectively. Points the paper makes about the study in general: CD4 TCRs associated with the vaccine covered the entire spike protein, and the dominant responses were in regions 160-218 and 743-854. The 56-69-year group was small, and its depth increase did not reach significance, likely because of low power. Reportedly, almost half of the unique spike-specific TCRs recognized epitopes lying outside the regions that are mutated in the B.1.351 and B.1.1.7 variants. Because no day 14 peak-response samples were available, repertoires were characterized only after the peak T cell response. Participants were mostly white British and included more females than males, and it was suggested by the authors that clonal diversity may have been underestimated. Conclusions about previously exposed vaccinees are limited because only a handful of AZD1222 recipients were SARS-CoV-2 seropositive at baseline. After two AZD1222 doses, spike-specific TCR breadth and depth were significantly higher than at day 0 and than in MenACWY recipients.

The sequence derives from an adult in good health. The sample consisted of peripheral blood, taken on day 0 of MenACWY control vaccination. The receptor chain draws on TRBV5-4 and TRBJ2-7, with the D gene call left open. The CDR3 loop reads CASSSGYEQYF. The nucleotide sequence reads TGTGCCAGCAGCTCCGGCTACGAGCAGTACTTC.